This T cell receptor (beta chain) stems from a study of blood T cell repertoires in COVID-19. Across the study: The United States, Italy and Spain were the sources of the acute and convalescent COVID-19 samples. PBMCs, B-cell-depleted T cells, or T cells provided the cDNA or gDNA that made up the material.

Participant-given clinical history determined each cohort assignment. Donors of Cohort 3 who recovered were those that had two negative PCRs, clearance, or symptom resolution. Assay: immunoSEQ multiplex PCR; the TCRdb copy retains only in-frame clones and omits some. Of 150,000 to 200,000 clones detected, less than 90% appear once; the ten largest clones hold 7% to 8%. The CDR3 loop spans 15 amino acids. After removal of 5 bases from V and 8 bases from J, the junction contained 10 bases not matched to a gene. Germline loops: CDR1 SGHNT, CDR2 YYREEE (reference sequence). This clone occurred once. Sequenced input: PBMCs or T cells enriched from blood (not recorded which). This chain joins TRBV5-4 and TRBJ1-4; 9 nucleotides align to TRBD1. This clonotype was obtained from a woman in her forties or fifties who had recovered from COVID-19. The CDR3 loop reads CASSDRGASSEKLFF. CDR3 DNA sequence: TGTGCCAGCAGTGACAGGGGGGCTTCCAGCGAAAAACTGTTTTTT.